These 19 T cell receptor beta chains came from one sample sequenced in a study of blood T cell repertoires in COVID-19 (dated by TCRdb to the early 2020s). Library generation was performed with the immunoSEQ multiplex PCR assay. The source is immuneACCESS, and TCRdb retained only in-frame sequences with V and J called. Part of the clones is not carried over; for the studies checked, unresolved V genes explain less than half of this, and the remainder is unexplained. The sample table contains some 250,000 clones; only one count was recorded for about 87% of them. The ten largest make up under 9% of the sample. The sequenced material came from peripheral blood. All receptors derive from a woman in her seventies with active or convalescent COVID-19.

The chain is built from TRBV6-1 and TRBJ1-5; a possible D gene is TRBD1 (5 bases). The CDR3 length is 14 residues. The ends were cut back, 0 bases at V and 11 bases at J, with 14 bases in the middle. Germline V gene lookup returns CDR1 MNHNS and CDR2 SASEGT. As DNA, the CDR3 is TGTGCCAGCAGTGAAGCTGGGGGGGTTTCGGCCCAGCATTTT. This encodes CASSEAGGVSAQHF.

This clone was seen just once. CDR3 sequence (DNA): TGTGCCAGCAGCTTAGAACAGGGGACGATCGGAAACACCATATATTTT. Translating it yields CASSLEQGTIGNTIYF. V gene TRBV7-8 combines with J gene TRBJ1-3; 7 bases fit TRBD1. The junction had 7 bases not matched to a gene; V was cut back by 1 base and J by 4 bases. Germline V gene data show CDR1 as SGHVS and CDR2 as FQNEAQ. The CDR3 runs to 16 residues.

This clone occurred once. The genes are TRBV19 and TRBJ1-1, with D possibly being TRBD1 (6 bases). With 7 bases removed from V and 7 bases from J, the gap between germline ends came to 16 bases. The CDR3 spans 13 residues. Germline V lookup: CDR1 LNHDA, CDR2 SQIVND (reference sequence). CDR3 sequence reads: CASTRGIQLEAFF. The CDR3 nucleotides are TGTGCCAGTACGAGGGGGATTCAACTTGAAGCTTTCTTT.

The V gene is TRBV10-3, the J gene TRBJ2-7; TRBD1 might be the D (5 bases). The CDR3 runs 14 residues. Looked up from germline, CDR1 is ENHRY and CDR2 is SYGVKD. V was clipped by 2 bases and J by 2 bases, with 10 bases between them. The DNA of the CDR3 is TGTGCCATCAGTGAGAAGGGGAAAACCTACGAGCAGTACTTC. As protein: CAISEKGKTYEQYF.

The chain is built from TRBV5-6 and TRBJ1-3, with D perhaps TRBD1 (6 bases). There are 14 residues in the CDR3. Germline CDR1 is SGHDT and CDR2 is YYEEEE. V was trimmed by 6 bases and J by 3 bases, leaving 13 bases between them. The CDR3 loop is CASNPTGRGNTIYF. The DNA of the CDR3 is TGTGCCAGCAACCCGACAGGTCGTGGAAACACCATATATTTT.

The V and J genes are TRBV15 and TRBJ1-6, with 7 bases lining up with TRBD1. V was pared by 0 bases and J by 6 bases, with 2 bases of the junction left unmatched. The germline gives CDR1 LNHNV, CDR2 YYDKDF (reference sequence). The CDR3 is made up of 15 amino acids. The CDR3 nucleotides are TGTGCCACCAGCAGAGAATCAGGGGGTAATTCACCCCTCCACTTT. It translates to CATSRESGGNSPLHF.

The genes are TRBV2 and TRBJ1-2; unclear D gene. The length of the CDR3 is 13 residues. The germline V and J ends were trimmed by 7 bases and 4 bases, with 13 bases remaining between them. Germline CDR1 SNHLY, CDR2 FYNNEI. The CDR3 protein is CASKDGEVYGYTF. CDR3 DNA: TGTGCCAGCAAGGATGGGGAGGTCTATGGCTACACCTTC.

This clone came up once. CDR3 loop: CASGSPGQGASYEQYF. The CDR3 DNA sequence: TGTGCCTCCGGTAGCCCGGGGCAGGGGGCCTCCTACGAGCAGTACTTC. The V gene is TRBV19, the J gene TRBJ2-7; 8 nucleotides agree with TRBD1. The V segment lost 11 bases and the J segment 0 bases; nucleotides outside the gene matches: 15. Per the germline V gene, CDR1 is LNHDA and CDR2 is SQIVND (reference sequence). The CDR3 runs to 16 residues.

The chain combines TRBV7-9 with TRBJ1-5; the match to TRBD1 covers 8 bases. Germline CDR1 reads SEHNR; CDR2 reads FQNEAQ (reference sequence). The CDR3 covers 15 residues. Trimming took 6 bases from V and 0 from J; bases not matched to a gene: 4. The CDR3: CASSQQGGSNQPQHF. The CDR3 DNA is TGTGCCAGCAGTCAACAGGGGGGTAGCAATCAGCCCCAGCATTTT.

The chain is built from TRBV6-5 and TRBJ1-6; 7 nucleotides line up with TRBD1. V was clipped by 8 bases and J by 12 bases; unmatched bases: 16. Germline CDR1 and CDR2: MNHEY and SVGAGI. This CDR3 comprises 15 residues. CDR3 amino acids: CASRGTVVNFLPLHF. The CDR3 coding sequence is TGTGCCAGCCGCGGGACAGTCGTGAATTTTTTACCCCTCCACTTT.

The rearrangement uses TRBV27 and TRBJ2-7; the D is unclear. The CDR3 totals 14 residues. The ends were cut back, 6 bases at V and 2 bases at J, with 14 bases in the middle. The germline V gene has CDR1 MNHEY and CDR2 SMNVEV (reference sequence). For the CDR3, the DNA is TGTGCCAGCAGAAATCGTAGCCTGACCTACGAGCAGTACTTC. It is translated as CASRNRSLTYEQYF.

The rearrangement joins TRBV7-2 to TRBJ2-7, with D perhaps TRBD2 (6 bases). The germline CDR1 and CDR2 sequences are SGHTA and FQGNSA. V shed 0 bases and J shed 1 base, with 10 bases lying between them. This CDR3 is 15 amino acids long. The DNA for the CDR3 is TGTGCCAGCAGCTTAGCCGGGACTGCTTCCTACGAGCAGTACTTC. As protein: CASSLAGTASYEQYF.

The chain links TRBV27 to TRBJ1-1; D is undetermined. Trimming stripped 7 bases from V and 0 bases from J, with 12 bases between. Germline values: CDR1 MNHEY, CDR2 SMNVEV (reference sequence). The CDR3 contains 14 residues. The CDR3 sequence is CASTPRGLNTEAFF. DNA of the CDR3: TGTGCCAGCACCCCGAGAGGGTTGAACACTGAAGCTTTCTTT.

CDR3 in amino acids: CASATTGRGFEAFF. The CDR3, as DNA: TGTGCCAGCGCTACCACGGGCAGGGGATTTGAAGCTTTCTTT. The V and J genes are TRBV6-5 and TRBJ1-1; tentative D call: TRBD1 (6 bases). Germline loops: CDR1 MNHEY, CDR2 SVGAGI. CDR3 length equals 14 residues. V gave up 8 bases and J gave up 7 bases, with 20 bases separating them.

This chain connects TRBV5-8 to TRBJ1-4; possible D gene TRBD1, 6 bases. Germline assignment: CDR1 SGHTS and CDR2 YDEGEE. The CDR3 extends over 15 amino acids. The V gene lost 4 bases and the J gene lost 8 bases, with 18 bases spanning the gap. The CDR3 region is CASSPQGRVEEKLFF. In DNA, the CDR3 is TGTGCCAGCAGCCCACAGGGCAGAGTAGAGGAAAAACTGTTTTTT.

The chain employs TRBV29-1 and TRBJ1-4; D remains unclear. CDR3 length equals 12 residues. Trimming took off 6 bases at V and 8 bases at J, with 13 bases between the two ends. Germline CDR1 SQVTM, CDR2 ANQGSEA. The CDR3 nucleotides are TGCAGCGTAGGTGGGAGGAGGGAAAAACTGTTTTTT. Translation gives CSVGGRREKLFF.

The V gene is TRBV7-9, the J gene TRBJ2-3; 7 nucleotides agree with TRBD1. The germline CDR1 and CDR2 sequences are SEHNR and FQNEAQ (reference sequence). The V gene end was trimmed by 6 bases and the J gene end by 0 bases; junction bases not matched to a gene: 3. This CDR3 region has 14 residues. The DNA of the CDR3 is TGTGCCAGCAGACAGACAGGGAGCACAGATACGCAGTATTTT. Translated: CASRQTGSTDTQYF.

The chain employs TRBV7-9 and TRBJ2-7; D is unresolved. Trimming shortened V by 5 bases and J by 2 bases, and 10 bases separated the two germline ends. The CDR3 is made up of 13 amino acids. CDR1 is SEHNR, CDR2 FQNEAQ, per germline (reference sequence). CDR3 DNA: TGTGCCAGCAGCCCGGAACAGCCCTACGAGCAGTACTTC. This encodes CASSPEQPYEQYF.

The chain links TRBV7-2 to TRBJ1-2; 8 bases fit TRBD1. Germline loops: CDR1 SGHTA, CDR2 FQGNSA. The CDR3 is made up of 13 amino acids. V lost 3 bases, J lost 4 bases, and 1 base stayed unmatched. CDR3 DNA: TGTGCCAGCAGCTTCGGACAGGGCTATGGCTACACCTTC. It encodes CASSFGQGYGYTF.